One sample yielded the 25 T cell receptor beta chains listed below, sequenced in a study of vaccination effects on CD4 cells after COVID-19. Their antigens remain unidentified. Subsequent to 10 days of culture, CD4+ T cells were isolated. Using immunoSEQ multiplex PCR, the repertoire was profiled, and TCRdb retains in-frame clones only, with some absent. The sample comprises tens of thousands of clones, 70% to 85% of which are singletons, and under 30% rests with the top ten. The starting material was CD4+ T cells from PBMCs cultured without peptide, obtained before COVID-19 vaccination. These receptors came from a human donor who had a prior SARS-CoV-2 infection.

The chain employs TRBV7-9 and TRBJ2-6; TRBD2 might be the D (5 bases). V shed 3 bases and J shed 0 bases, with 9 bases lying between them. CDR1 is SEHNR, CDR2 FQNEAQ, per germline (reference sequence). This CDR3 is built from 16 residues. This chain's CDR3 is CASSFSRGSGANVLTF. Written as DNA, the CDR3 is TGTGCCAGCAGCTTTTCACGGGGCTCTGGGGCCAACGTCCTGACTTTC.

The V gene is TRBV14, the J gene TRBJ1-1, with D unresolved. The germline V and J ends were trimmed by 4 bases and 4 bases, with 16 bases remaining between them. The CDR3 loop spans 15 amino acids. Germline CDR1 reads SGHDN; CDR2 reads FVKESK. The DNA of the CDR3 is TGTGCCAGCAGCCCCCGAGCCGCGTGGGTCACTGAAGCTTTCTTT. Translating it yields CASSPRAAWVTEAFF.

DNA of the CDR3: TGTGCCAGCAGCCCCTATTCGGCCACTGAAGCTTTCTTT. It yields the protein CASSPYSATEAFF. V and J are TRBV7-9 and TRBJ1-1; D is ambiguous. CDR3 size: 13 residues. Germline CDR1 SEHNR, CDR2 FQNEAQ (reference sequence). Trimming left V 5 bases short and J 4 bases short, with 11 bases between.

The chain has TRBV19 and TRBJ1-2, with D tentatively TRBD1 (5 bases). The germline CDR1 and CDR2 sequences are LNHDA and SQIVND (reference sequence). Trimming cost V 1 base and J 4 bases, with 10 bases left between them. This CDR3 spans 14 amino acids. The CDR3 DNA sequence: TGTGCCAGTAGTATAGTCCCAGGGTCCTATGGCTACACCTTC. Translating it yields CASSIVPGSYGYTF. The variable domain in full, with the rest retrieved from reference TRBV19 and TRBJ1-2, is DGGITQSPKYLFRKEGQNVTLSCEQNLNHDAMYWYRQDPGQGLRLIYYSQIVNDFQKGDIAEGYSVSREKKESFPLTVTSAQKNPTAFYLCASSIVPGSYGYTFGSGTRLTVV.

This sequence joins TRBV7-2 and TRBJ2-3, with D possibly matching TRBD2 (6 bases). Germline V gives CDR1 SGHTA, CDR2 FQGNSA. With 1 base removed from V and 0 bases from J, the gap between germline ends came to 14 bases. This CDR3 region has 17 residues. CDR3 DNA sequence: TGTGCCAGCAGCTTAGTTTCGGGCGGGATAAGCACAGATACGCAGTATTTT. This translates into CASSLVSGGISTDTQYF.

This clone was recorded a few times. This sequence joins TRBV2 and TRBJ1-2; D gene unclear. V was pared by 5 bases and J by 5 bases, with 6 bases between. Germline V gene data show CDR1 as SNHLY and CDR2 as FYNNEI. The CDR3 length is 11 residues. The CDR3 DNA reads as TGTGCCAGCAGTACGCTTTATGGCTACACCTTC. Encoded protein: CASSTLYGYTF.

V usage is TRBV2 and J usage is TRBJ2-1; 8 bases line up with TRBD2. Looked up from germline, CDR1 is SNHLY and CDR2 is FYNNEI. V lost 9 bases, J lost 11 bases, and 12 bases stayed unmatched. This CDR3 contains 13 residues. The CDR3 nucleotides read TGTGCCAGTACCCCTGGACTAGCTTCTAAGCAGTTCTTC. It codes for CASTPGLASKQFF.

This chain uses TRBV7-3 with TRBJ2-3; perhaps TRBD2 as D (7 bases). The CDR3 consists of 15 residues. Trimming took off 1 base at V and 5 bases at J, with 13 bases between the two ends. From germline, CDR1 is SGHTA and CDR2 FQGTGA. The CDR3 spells CASSLRGGAGDTQYF. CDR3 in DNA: TGTGCCAGCAGCTTAAGAGGGGGGGCCGGAGATACGCAGTATTTT.

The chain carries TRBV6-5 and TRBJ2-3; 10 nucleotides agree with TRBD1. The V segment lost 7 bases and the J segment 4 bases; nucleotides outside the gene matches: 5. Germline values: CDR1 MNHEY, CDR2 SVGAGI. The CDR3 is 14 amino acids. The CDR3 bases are TGTGCCAGCAAAAGGGACAGGGGTTCAGATACGCAGTATTTT. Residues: CASKRDRGSDTQYF.

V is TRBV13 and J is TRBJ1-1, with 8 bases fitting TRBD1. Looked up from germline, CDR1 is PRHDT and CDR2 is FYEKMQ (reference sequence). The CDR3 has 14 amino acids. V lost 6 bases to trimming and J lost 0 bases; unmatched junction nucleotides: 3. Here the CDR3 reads CASRRTGMNTEAFF. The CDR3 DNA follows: TGTGCCAGCAGAAGGACAGGGATGAACACTGAAGCTTTCTTT.

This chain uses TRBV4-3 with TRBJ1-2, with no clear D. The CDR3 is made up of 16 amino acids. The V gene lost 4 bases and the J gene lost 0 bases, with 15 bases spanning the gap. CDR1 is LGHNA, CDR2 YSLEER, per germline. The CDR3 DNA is TGCGCCAGCAGCCGAGGTTCGGGGATTACTAACTATGGCTACACCTTC. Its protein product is CASSRGSGITNYGYTF.

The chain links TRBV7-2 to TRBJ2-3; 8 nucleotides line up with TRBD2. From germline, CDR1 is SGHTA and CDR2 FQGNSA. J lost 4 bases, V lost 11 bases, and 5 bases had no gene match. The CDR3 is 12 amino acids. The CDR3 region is CASREVSDTQYF. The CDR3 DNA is TGTGCCTCGCGGGAGGTATCAGATACGCAGTATTTT.

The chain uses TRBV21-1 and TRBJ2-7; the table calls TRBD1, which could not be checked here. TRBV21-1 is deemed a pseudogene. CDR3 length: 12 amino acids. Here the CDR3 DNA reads TGTGCCAGCAGCAAAAGCGGGACAGGGGAGTACTTC. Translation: CASSKSGTGEYF.

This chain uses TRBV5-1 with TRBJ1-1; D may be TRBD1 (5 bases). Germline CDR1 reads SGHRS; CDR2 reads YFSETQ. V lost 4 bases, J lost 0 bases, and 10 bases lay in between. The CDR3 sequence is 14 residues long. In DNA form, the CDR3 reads TGCGCCAGCAGCCTCGGGACGATGAACACTGAAGCTTTCTTT. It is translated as CASSLGTMNTEAFF.

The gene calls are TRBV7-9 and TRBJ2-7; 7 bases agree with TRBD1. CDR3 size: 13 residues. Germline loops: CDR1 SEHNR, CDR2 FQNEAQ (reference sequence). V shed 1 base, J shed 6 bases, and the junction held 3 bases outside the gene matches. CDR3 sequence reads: CASSLVRQGEQYF. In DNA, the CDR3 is TGTGCCAGCAGCTTAGTGCGACAGGGCGAGCAGTACTTC.

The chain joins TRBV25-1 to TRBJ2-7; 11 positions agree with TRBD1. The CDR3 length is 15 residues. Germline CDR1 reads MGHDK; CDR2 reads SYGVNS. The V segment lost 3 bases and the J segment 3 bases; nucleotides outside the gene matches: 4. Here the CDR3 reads CASSDSGTGGYEQYF. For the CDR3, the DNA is TGTGCCAGCAGTGATTCCGGGACAGGGGGCTACGAGCAGTACTTC.

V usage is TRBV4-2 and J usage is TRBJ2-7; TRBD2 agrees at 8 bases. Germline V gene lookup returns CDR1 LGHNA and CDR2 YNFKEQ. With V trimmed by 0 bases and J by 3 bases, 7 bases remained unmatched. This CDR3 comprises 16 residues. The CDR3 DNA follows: TGTGCCAGCAGCCAAGAACGACTGGCGGGAGGCTACGAGCAGTACTTC. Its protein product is CASSQERLAGGYEQYF.

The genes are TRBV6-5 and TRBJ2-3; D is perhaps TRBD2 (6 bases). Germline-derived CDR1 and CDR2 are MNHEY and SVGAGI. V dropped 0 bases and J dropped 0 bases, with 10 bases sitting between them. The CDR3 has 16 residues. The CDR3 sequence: CASSYSLAQSTDTQYF. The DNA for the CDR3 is TGTGCCAGCAGTTACTCTCTAGCGCAGAGCACAGATACGCAGTATTTT.

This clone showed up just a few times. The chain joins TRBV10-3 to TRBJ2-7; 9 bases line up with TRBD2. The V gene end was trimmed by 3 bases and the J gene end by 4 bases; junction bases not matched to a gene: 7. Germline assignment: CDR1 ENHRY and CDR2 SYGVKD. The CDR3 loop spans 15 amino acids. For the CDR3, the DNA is TGTGCCATCAGTGATGCGGGACTAGCATTATACGAGCAGTACTTC. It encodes CAISDAGLALYEQYF.

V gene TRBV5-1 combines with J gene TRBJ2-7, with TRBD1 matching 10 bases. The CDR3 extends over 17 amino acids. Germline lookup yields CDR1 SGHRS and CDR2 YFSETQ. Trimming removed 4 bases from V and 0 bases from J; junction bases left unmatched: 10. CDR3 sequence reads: CASSPGQGNSISYEQYF. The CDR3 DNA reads TGCGCCAGCAGCCCGGGACAGGGGAATAGCATCTCCTACGAGCAGTACTTC. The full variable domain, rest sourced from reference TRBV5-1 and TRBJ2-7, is KAGVTQTPRYLIKTRGQQVTLSCSPISGHRSVSWYQQTPGQGLQFLFEYFSETQRNKGNFPGRFSGRQFSNSRSEMNVSTLELGDSALYLCASSPGQGNSISYEQYFGPGTRLTVT.

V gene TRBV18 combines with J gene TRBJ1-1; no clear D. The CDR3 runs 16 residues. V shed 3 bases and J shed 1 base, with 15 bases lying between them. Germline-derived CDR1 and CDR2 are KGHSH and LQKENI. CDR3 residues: CASSPGRGLWNTEAFF. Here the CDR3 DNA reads TGTGCCAGCTCACCGGGTCGGGGTCTGTGGAACACTGAAGCTTTCTTT.

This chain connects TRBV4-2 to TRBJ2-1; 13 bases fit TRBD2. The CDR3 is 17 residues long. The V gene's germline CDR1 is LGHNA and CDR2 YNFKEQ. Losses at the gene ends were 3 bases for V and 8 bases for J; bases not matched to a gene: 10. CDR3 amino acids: CASSHGLAGVFTDEQFF. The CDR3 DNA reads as TGTGCCAGCAGCCACGGACTAGCGGGAGTTTTCACCGATGAGCAGTTCTTC.

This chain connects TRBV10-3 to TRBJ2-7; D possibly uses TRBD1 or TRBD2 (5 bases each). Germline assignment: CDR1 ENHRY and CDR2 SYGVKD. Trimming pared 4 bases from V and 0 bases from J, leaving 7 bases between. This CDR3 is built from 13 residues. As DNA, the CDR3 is TGTGCCATCAGTGTTGGGGGCTCCTACGAGCAGTACTTC. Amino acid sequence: CAISVGGSYEQYF.

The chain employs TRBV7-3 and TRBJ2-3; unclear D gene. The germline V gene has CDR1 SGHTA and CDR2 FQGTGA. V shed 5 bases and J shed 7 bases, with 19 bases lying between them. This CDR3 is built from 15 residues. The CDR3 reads CASSPLAGLRNTQYF. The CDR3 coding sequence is TGTGCCAGCAGCCCCCTGGCCGGTCTCCGTAATACGCAGTATTTT.

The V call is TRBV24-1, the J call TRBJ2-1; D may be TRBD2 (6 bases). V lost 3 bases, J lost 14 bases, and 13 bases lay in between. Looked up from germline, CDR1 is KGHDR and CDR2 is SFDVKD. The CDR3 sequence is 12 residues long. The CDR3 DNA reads TGTGCCACCAGTGATCGGGCGGGGCAGGAGTTCTTC. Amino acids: CATSDRAGQEFF.